The sequence of this T cell receptor beta chain was determined in a study of T cells in Graves' hyperthyroidism and ophthalmopathy. Researchers took RNA transcripts and amplified the TCR beta CDR3 regions from them. During a first-round RT-PCR of the TCR CDR3, the HTBI primer set was used. TCRdb reprocessed the multiplex PCR reads via MiXCR and lists one record per CDR3 protein. The sample contains about 530,000 distinct CDR3 sequences, about 15% of which appear only once. Patients affected by ophthalmopathy presented a Clinical Activity Score of at least 3, a NOSPECS grade of at least 4, and disease duration below 3 months. PBMCs were obtained from under 13 ml fresh peripheral blood. Deletions cut 8 bases from V and 2 bases from J, with 12 bases between. The CDR3 sequence is 12 residues long. From germline, CDR1 is GTSNPN and CDR2 SVGIG (reference sequence). Whole-study findings and limits: Blood held most thyroid clonotypes expanded above 0.001 frequency.

This clonotype was detected many times. Its antigen is as yet unknown. This receptor was identified in a woman between 18 and 30 years old with Graves' ophthalmopathy. The chain couples TRBV30 to TRBJ1-1; D is possibly TRBD1 (5 bases). The sample consisted of blood. The DNA for the CDR3 is TGTGCCCGATCGGGGGATAACACTGAAGCTTTCTTT. Its protein is CARSGDNTEAFF.